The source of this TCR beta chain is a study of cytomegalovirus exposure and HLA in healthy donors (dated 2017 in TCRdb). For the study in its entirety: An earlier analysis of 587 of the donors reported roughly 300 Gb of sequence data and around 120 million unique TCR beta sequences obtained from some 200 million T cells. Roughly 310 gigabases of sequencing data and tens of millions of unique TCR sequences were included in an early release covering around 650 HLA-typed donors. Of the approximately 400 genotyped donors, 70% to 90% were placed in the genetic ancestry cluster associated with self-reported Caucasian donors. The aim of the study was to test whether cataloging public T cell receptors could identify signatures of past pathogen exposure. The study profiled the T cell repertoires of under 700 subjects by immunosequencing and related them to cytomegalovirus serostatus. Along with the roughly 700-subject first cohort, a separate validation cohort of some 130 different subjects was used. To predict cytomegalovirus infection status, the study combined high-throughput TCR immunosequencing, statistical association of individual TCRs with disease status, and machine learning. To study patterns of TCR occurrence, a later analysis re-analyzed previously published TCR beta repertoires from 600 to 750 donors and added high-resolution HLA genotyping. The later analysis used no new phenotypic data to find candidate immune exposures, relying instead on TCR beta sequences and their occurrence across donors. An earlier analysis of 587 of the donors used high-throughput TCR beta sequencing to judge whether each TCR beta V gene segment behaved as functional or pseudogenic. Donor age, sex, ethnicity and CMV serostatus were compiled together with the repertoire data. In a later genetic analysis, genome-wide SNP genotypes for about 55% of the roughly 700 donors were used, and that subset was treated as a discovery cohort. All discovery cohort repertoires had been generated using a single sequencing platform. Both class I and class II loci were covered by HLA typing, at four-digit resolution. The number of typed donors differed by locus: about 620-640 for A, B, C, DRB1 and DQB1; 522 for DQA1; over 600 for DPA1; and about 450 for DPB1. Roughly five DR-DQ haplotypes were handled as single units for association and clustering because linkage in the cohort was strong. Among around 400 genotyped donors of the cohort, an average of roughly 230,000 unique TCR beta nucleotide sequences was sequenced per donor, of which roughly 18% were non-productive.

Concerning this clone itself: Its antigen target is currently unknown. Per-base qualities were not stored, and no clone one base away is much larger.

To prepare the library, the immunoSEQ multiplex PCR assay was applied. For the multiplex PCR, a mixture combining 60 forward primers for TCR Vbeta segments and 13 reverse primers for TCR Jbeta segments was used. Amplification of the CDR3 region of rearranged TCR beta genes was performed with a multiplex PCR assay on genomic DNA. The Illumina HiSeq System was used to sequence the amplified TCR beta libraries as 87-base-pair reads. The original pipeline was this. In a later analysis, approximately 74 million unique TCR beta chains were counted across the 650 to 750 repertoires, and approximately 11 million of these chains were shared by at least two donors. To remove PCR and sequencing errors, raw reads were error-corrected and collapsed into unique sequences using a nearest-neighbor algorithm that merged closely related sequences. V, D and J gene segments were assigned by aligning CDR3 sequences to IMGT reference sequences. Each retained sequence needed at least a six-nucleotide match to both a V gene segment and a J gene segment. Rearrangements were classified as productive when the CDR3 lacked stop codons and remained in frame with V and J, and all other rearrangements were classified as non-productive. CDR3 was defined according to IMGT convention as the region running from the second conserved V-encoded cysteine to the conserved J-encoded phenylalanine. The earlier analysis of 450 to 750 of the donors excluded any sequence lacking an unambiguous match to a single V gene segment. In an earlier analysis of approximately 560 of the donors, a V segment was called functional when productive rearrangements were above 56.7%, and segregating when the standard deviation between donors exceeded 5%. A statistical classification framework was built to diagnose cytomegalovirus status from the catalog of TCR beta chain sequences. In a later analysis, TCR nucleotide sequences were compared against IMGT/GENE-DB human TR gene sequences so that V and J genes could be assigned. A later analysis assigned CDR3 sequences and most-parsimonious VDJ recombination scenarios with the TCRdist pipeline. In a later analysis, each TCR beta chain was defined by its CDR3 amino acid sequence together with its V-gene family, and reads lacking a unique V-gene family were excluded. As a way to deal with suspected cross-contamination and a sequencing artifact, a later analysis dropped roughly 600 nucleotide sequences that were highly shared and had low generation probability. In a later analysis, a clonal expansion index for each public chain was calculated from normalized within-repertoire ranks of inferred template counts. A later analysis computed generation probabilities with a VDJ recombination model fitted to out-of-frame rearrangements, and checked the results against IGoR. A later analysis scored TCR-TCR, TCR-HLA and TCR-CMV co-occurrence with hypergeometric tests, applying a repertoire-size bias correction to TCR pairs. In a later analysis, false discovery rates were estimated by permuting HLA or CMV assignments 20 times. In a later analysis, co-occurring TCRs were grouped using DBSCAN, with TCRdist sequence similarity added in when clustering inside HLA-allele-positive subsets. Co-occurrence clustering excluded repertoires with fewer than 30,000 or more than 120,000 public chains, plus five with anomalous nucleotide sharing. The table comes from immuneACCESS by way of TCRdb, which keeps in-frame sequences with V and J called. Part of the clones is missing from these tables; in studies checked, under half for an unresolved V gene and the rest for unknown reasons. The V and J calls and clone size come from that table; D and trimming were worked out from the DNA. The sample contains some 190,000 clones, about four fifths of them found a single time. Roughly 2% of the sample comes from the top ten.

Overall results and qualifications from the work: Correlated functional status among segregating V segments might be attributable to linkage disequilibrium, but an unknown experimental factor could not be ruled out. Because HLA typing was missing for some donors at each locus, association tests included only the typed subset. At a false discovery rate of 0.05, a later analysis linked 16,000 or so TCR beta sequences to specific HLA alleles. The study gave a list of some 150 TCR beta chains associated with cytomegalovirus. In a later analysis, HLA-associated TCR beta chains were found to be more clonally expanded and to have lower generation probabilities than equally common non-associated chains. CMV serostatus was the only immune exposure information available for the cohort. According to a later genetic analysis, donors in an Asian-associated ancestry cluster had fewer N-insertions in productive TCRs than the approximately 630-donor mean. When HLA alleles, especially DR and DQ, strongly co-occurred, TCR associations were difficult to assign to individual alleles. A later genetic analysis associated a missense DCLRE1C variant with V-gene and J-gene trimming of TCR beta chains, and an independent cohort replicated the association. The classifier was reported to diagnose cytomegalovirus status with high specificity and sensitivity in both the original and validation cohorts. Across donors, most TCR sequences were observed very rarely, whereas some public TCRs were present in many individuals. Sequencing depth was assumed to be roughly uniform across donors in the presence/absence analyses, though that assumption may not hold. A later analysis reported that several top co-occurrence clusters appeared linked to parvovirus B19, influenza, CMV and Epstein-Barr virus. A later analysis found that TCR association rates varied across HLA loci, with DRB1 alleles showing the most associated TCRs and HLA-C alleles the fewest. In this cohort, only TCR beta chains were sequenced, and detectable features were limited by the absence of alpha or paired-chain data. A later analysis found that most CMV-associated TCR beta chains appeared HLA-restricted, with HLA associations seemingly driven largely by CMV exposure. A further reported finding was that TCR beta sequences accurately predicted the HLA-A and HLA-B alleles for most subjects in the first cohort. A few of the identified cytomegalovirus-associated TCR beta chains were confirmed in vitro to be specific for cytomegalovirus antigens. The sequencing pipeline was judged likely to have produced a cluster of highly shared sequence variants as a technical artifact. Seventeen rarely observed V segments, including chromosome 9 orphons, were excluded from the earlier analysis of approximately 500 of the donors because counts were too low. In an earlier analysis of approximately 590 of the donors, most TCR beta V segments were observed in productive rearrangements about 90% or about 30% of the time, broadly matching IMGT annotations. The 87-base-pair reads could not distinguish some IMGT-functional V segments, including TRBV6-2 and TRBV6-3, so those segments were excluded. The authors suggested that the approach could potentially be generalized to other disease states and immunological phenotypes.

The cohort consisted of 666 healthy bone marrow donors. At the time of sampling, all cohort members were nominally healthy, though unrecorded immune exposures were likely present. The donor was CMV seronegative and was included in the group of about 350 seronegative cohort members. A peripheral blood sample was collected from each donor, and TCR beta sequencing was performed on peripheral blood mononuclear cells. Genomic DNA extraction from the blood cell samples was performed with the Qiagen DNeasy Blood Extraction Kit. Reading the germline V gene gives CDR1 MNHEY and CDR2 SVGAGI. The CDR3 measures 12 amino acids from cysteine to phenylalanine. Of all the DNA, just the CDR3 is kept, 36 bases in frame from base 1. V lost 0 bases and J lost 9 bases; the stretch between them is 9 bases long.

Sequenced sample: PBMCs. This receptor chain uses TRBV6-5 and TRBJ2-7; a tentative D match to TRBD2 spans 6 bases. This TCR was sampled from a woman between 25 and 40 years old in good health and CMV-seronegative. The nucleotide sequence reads TGTGCCAGCAGTTACTCGTTCGGGAGGCAGTACTTC. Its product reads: CASSYSFGRQYF.